The 29 T cell receptor beta chains given below trace back to one sample, sequenced in a study of T cell responses to AZD1222 COVID-19 vaccine. This table comes from immunoSEQ multiplex PCR, and its TCRdb copy is limited to in-frame clones, with some not included. The table has 100,000 to 150,000 clones, 88% seen once; the top ten hold roughly 4%. Here the sequenced sample was peripheral blood, taken on day 0 of AZD1222 vaccination. The receptor source for this set is an adult in good health.

V gene TRBV24-1 combines with J gene TRBJ1-6; D unclear. This CDR3 is 15 amino acids long. V lost 1 base and J 8 bases, leaving 11 bases between the germline ends. Germline assignment: CDR1 KGHDR and CDR2 SFDVKD. CDR3 coding DNA: TGTGCCACCAGTGATTTTACCCCGGGGTATTCACCCCTCCACTTT. The encoded protein is CATSDFTPGYSPLHF.

This chain joins TRBV7-2 and TRBJ1-2, with TRBD1 matching 12 bases. CDR1 SGHTA and CDR2 FQGNSA come from the germline V gene. V shed 5 bases and J 6 bases; nucleotides not matched to a gene: 4. CDR3 length: 14 amino acids. The CDR3 here is CASSRDRGLDGYTF. In DNA form, the CDR3 reads TGTGCCAGCAGCAGGGACAGGGGGCTGGATGGCTACACCTTC.

The count of this clone is one. The J gene is TRBJ1-3, the V gene TRBV10-3, with a tentative D call TRBD1 (5 bases). The CDR3 has 13 amino acids. The germline gives CDR1 ENHRY, CDR2 SYGVKD. The V end was cut by 6 bases, the J end by 3 bases, with 9 bases between. CDR3 in amino acids: CAIRHDSGNTIYF. In DNA, the CDR3 is TGTGCCATCAGACACGACAGTGGAAACACCATATATTTT.

The chain joins TRBV27 to TRBJ2-1; 12 nucleotides align to TRBD2. The germline V gene encodes CDR1 MNHEY and CDR2 SMNVEV (reference sequence). Unmatched junction bases numbered 3, after V lost 5 bases and J lost 7 bases. The CDR3 totals 14 residues. The CDR3 DNA sequence: TGTGCCAGCAGTCTTGGACTAGCGGGGAATGAGCAGTTCTTC. It translates to CASSLGLAGNEQFF.

This chain joins TRBV29-1 and TRBJ2-5; unclear D gene. The ends were cut back, 0 bases at V and 5 bases at J, with 7 bases in the middle. This CDR3 is 12 amino acids long. In germline, CDR1 is SQVTM, CDR2 ANQGSEA. The CDR3: CSVEDQGETQYF. The CDR3 DNA follows: TGCAGCGTTGAAGACCAAGGGGAGACCCAGTACTTC.

In this sample, this clone turned up a few times. The genes are TRBV19 and TRBJ1-3, with D uncertain. Germline assignment: CDR1 LNHDA and CDR2 SQIVND (reference sequence). Trimming pared 6 bases from V and 1 base from J, leaving 16 bases between. The CDR3 is 16 amino acids. The CDR3 protein is CASSRPGRRSGNTIYF. The CDR3 coding sequence is TGTGCCAGTAGCCGCCCCGGGCGGAGGTCTGGAAACACCATATATTTT.

The chain is built from TRBV19 and TRBJ2-3; 8 positions match TRBD1. Germline values: CDR1 LNHDA, CDR2 SQIVND (reference sequence). V shed 2 bases and J 5 bases; nucleotides not matched to a gene: 3. The CDR3 has 14 amino acids. The CDR3 spells CASSIQGAIDTQYF. For the CDR3, the DNA is TGTGCCAGTAGTATACAGGGGGCGATAGATACGCAGTATTTT. The variable domain in full, completed from reference TRBV19 and TRBJ2-3, reads DGGITQSPKYLFRKEGQNVTLSCEQNLNHDAMYWYRQDPGQGLRLIYYSQIVNDFQKGDIAEGYSVSREKKESFPLTVTSAQKNPTAFYLCASSIQGAIDTQYFGPGTRLTVL.

The J gene is TRBJ2-7, the V gene TRBV19, with 8 bases fitting TRBD2. Germline V gene data show CDR1 as LNHDA and CDR2 as SQIVND (reference sequence). The CDR3 totals 17 residues. Trimming took 1 base from V and 0 from J; bases not matched to a gene: 8. The CDR3 DNA is TGTGCCAGTAGTATAGGGATAGCGGGACCTGTCTCCTACGAGCAGTACTTC. Translated, it gives CASSIGIAGPVSYEQYF. The entire variable domain, with the rest obtained from reference TRBV19 and TRBJ2-7, is as follows: DGGITQSPKYLFRKEGQNVTLSCEQNLNHDAMYWYRQDPGQGLRLIYYSQIVNDFQKGDIAEGYSVSREKKESFPLTVTSAQKNPTAFYLCASSIGIAGPVSYEQYFGPGTRLTVT.

A few counts support this clone. This chain connects TRBV2 to TRBJ2-3, with D uncertain. The CDR3 contains 14 residues. V was cut by 8 bases and J by 0 bases, with 12 bases left in between. Looked up from germline, CDR1 is SNHLY and CDR2 is FYNNEI. The CDR3, as DNA: TGTGCCAGCGGGCACGACCGAAGCACAGATACGCAGTATTTT. It specifies CASGHDRSTDTQYF.

This chain uses TRBV5-4 with TRBJ1-2; no firm D call. V was clipped by 0 bases and J by 4 bases, with 16 bases between them. There are 16 residues in the CDR3. Germline-derived CDR1 and CDR2 are SGHNT and YYREEE (reference sequence). CDR3: CASSLVGVTLVYGYTF. CDR3 DNA sequence: TGTGCCAGCAGCTTGGTCGGAGTTACGTTGGTCTATGGCTACACCTTC.

The count of this clone is one. The chain is built from TRBV12-3 or TRBV12-4 and TRBJ1-2; D may be TRBD1 (6 bases). The CDR3 contains 12 residues. V dropped 6 bases and J dropped 13 bases, with 18 bases sitting between them. CDR3 nucleotide sequence: TGTGCCAGCAGCGTTACAGGGCTGTGGTTCACCTTC. Protein product: CASSVTGLWFTF.

V gene TRBV29-1 combines with J gene TRBJ1-3; the D gene is possibly TRBD1 (5 bases). Trimming left V 6 bases short and J 4 bases short, with 7 bases between. CDR3 length equals 11 residues. Germline V gene lookup returns CDR1 SQVTM and CDR2 ANQGSEA. The CDR3 region has the DNA TGCAGCGTCGGACAAGGAAACACCATATATTTT. Amino acid sequence: CSVGQGNTIYF.

This clone has a handful of counts. The J gene is TRBJ1-2, the V gene TRBV9, with a possible D match to TRBD1 (6 bases). This CDR3 has 11 residues. Per germline, CDR1 SGDLS and CDR2 YYNGEE. Trimming took 3 bases from V and 13 from J, leaving 13 bases between them. CDR3 region: CASSAQGFSTF. The CDR3 DNA follows: TGTGCCAGCAGCGCACAGGGATTTTCCACCTTC.

This clone has just a few counts. The genes are TRBV7-9 and TRBJ2-7; D gene uncertain. Per germline, CDR1 SEHNR and CDR2 FQNEAQ (reference sequence). The V gene lost 5 bases and the J gene lost 3 bases, with 20 bases spanning the gap. The CDR3 spans 16 residues. For the CDR3, the DNA is TGTGCCAGCAGCCCTACCCCTGCGAGTGGGGTCTACGAGCAGTACTTC. This encodes CASSPTPASGVYEQYF.

This sequence joins TRBV4-3 and TRBJ1-2; D unclear. Trimming pared 1 base from V and 7 bases from J, leaving 10 bases between. The CDR3 is 13 residues long. Germline V gives CDR1 LGHNA, CDR2 YSLEER. In nucleotides, the CDR3 is TGCGCCAGCAGCCAAGGCCTGGGTGTTGGCTACACCTTC. It specifies CASSQGLGVGYTF.

V gene TRBV4-2 combines with J gene TRBJ1-1; TRBD1 matches 7 bases. Germline CDR1 reads LGHNA; CDR2 reads YNFKEQ. The ends lost 3 bases at V and 1 base at J; junction bases unmatched: 5. The CDR3 is made up of 15 amino acids. The CDR3 sequence: CASSHPGQSNTEAFF. The CDR3 coding sequence is TGTGCCAGCAGCCACCCGGGACAGTCGAACACTGAAGCTTTCTTT.

The chain is built from TRBV7-8 and TRBJ2-1; D is unresolved. This CDR3 spans 15 amino acids. Deletions cut 1 base from V and 7 bases from J, with 14 bases between. CDR1 is SGHVS, CDR2 FQNEAQ, per germline. CDR3 in DNA: TGTGCCAGCAGCTTAGGGGGTCGGACCCGTAATGAGCAGTTCTTC. Residues: CASSLGGRTRNEQFF.

The rearrangement links TRBV7-9 to TRBJ2-5; perhaps D is TRBD1 or TRBD2 (7 bases each). This CDR3 is built from 16 residues. Germline CDR1 is SEHNR and CDR2 is FQNEAQ (reference sequence). Between the trimmed V and J ends, which lost 1 base and 4 bases, there was a span of 16 bases. CDR3 amino acids: CASSLGWGRGGETQYF. For the CDR3, the DNA is TGTGCCAGCAGCTTAGGCTGGGGCAGGGGGGGAGAGACCCAGTACTTC.

The V call is TRBV5-6, the J call TRBJ2-7; TRBD1 aligns across 8 bases. This CDR3 has 13 residues. The V and J ends lost 4 bases and 7 bases, in that order; junction bases with no gene match: 7. Germline V gene sequence: CDR1 SGHDT, CDR2 YYEEEE. The CDR3 sequence: CASSPGTGQEQYF. The DNA of the CDR3 is TGTGCCAGCAGCCCCGGGACAGGCCAGGAGCAGTACTTC.

The gene calls are TRBV25-1 and TRBJ1-2; 9 bases align to TRBD1. The CDR3 runs 15 residues. Germline V lookup: CDR1 MGHDK, CDR2 SYGVNS. Trimming took 8 bases from V and 2 from J; bases not matched to a gene: 9. In DNA, the CDR3 is TGTGCCAGCCAGTTCGGGGGGACAGGGAACTATGGCTACACCTTC. This encodes CASQFGGTGNYGYTF.

The chain is built from TRBV6-2 or TRBV6-3 and TRBJ2-1; a weak D match, TRBD1 (5 bases). The germline CDR1 and CDR2 sequences are MNHEY and SVGEGT. V lost 2 bases to trimming and J lost 1 base, with 9 bases between them. This CDR3 is 15 amino acids long. The CDR3: CASSYRGPSYNEQFF. CDR3 DNA: TGTGCCAGCAGTTACAGGGGCCCTTCCTACAATGAGCAGTTCTTC.

V usage is TRBV16 and J usage is TRBJ1-1, with 7 bases aligning to TRBD1. In germline, CDR1 is KGHSY, CDR2 FQNENV. This CDR3 comprises 14 residues. The V gene end was trimmed by 4 bases and the J gene end by 7 bases; junction bases not matched to a gene: 9. CDR3: CASSPDGTAIEAFF. DNA for the CDR3: TGTGCCAGCAGCCCAGATGGGACAGCGATTGAAGCTTTCTTT.

The chain combines TRBV10-3 with TRBJ2-3; 9 nucleotides match TRBD2. The CDR3 runs 19 residues. The V gene end was trimmed by 1 base and the J gene end by 0 bases; junction bases not matched to a gene: 11. Germline CDR1 is ENHRY and CDR2 is SYGVKD. The CDR3 sequence is CAISELGSGGPTSTDTQYF. CDR3 DNA sequence: TGTGCCATCAGTGAGTTGGGTAGCGGGGGCCCCACTAGCACAGATACGCAGTATTTT.

The J gene is TRBJ2-7, the V gene TRBV19; a possible D gene is TRBD1 (5 bases). Trimming removed 5 bases at V and 2 bases at J, with 16 bases between. Germline V gene sequence: CDR1 LNHDA, CDR2 SQIVND (reference sequence). CDR3 length: 15 amino acids. The CDR3 protein is CASSAYMDTAYEQYF. The CDR3 region has the DNA TGTGCCAGTAGTGCGTACATGGACACAGCCTACGAGCAGTACTTC. Full variable domain (rest looked up from reference TRBV19 and TRBJ2-7): DGGITQSPKYLFRKEGQNVTLSCEQNLNHDAMYWYRQDPGQGLRLIYYSQIVNDFQKGDIAEGYSVSREKKESFPLTVTSAQKNPTAFYLCASSAYMDTAYEQYFGPGTRLTVT.

V and J are TRBV28 and TRBJ2-7, with TRBD2 identical over 7 bases. The ends lost 2 bases at V and 2 bases at J; junction bases unmatched: 12. CDR1 and CDR2 from the germline V gene are MDHEN and SYDVKM. The CDR3 sequence is 17 residues long. The CDR3, as DNA: TGTGCCAGCAGTTTAATAAGATCAGCGGGAACCACCTACGAGCAGTACTTC. It is translated as CASSLIRSAGTTYEQYF.

The V gene is TRBV11-2, the J gene TRBJ1-4; D remains unclear. V was pared by 5 bases and J by 0 bases, with 4 bases between. There are 13 residues in the CDR3. Germline V gene data show CDR1 as SGHAT and CDR2 as FQNNGV. This CDR3 is CASSGATNEKLFF. The CDR3 nucleotides read TGTGCCAGCAGCGGTGCAACTAATGAAAAACTGTTTTTT.

A few counts support this clone. The chain recombines TRBV21-1 with TRBJ2-2; the tabulated D call, TRBD2, remains unverified against the DNA. TRBV21-1 is termed a pseudogene. The CDR3 is 16 amino acids. CDR3 sequence (DNA): TGTGCCAGCAGCAAAGTAGGGCGGGCGAACACCGGGGAGCTGTTTTTT. This encodes CASSKVGRANTGELFF.

This clone occurred once. Other DNA sequences of this sample code for an identical CDR3. This sequence joins TRBV27 and TRBJ2-7; D is unclear. V was pared by 4 bases and J by 4 bases, with 5 bases between. CDR3 length: 11 residues. Germline V gene sequence: CDR1 MNHEY, CDR2 SMNVEV (reference sequence). CDR3 DNA sequence: TGTGCCAGCAGTTCCGGGTACGAGCAGTACTTC. This encodes CASSSGYEQYF.

This chain uses TRBV19 with TRBJ1-1; 8 positions match TRBD1. Unmatched junction bases numbered 11, after V lost 3 bases and J lost 8 bases. CDR1 and CDR2 from the germline V gene are LNHDA and SQIVND (reference sequence). The CDR3 sequence is 15 residues long. CDR3 sequence (DNA): TGTGCCAGTAGTATGGACAGGGAGAGGTGGGACGAAGCTTTCTTT. It yields the protein CASSMDRERWDEAFF.